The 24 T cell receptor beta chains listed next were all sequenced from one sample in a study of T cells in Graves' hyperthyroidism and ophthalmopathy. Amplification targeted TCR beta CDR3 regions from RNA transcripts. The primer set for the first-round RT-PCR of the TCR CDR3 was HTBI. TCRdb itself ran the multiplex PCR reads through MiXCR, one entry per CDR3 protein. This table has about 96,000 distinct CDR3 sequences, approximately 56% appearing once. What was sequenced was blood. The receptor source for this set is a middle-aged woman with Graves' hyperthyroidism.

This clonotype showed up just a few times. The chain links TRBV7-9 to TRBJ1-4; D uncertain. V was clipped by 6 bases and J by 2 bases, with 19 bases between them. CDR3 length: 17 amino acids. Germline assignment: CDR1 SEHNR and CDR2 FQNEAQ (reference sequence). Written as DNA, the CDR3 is TGTGCCAGCAGAACCGGGATTTTACCGGCGACTAATGAAAAACTGTTTTTT. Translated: CASRTGILPATNEKLFF.

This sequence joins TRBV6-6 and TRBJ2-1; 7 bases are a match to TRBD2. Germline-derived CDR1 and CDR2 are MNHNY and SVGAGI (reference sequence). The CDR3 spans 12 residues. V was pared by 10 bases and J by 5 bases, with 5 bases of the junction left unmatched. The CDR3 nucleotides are TGTGCCACCGGACTAGGAAACAATGAGCAGTTCTTC. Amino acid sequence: CATGLGNNEQFF.

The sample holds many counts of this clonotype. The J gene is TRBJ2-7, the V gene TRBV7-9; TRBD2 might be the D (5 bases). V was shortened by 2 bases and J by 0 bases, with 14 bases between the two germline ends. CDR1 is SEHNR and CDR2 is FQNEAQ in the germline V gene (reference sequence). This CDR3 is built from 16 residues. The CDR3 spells CASSLSTGFLSYEQYF. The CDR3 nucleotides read TGTGCCAGCAGCTTAAGTACGGGGTTCCTCTCCTACGAGCAGTACTTC.

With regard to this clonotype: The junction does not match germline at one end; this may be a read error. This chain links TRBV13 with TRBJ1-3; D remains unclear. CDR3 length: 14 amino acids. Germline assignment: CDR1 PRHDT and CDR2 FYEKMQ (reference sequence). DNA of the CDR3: TGCGCCAGCAGCCAGGACCGTGGCTTAAACACCATATATTTT. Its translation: CASSQDRGLNTIYF.

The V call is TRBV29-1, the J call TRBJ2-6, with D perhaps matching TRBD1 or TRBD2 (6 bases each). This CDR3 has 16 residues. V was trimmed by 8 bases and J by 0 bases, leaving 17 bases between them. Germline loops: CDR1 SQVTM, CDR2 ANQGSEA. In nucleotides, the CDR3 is TGCAGCAGTTACCGCGGAGGGGGCTCTGGGGCCAACGTCCTGACTTTC. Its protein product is CSSYRGGGSGANVLTF.

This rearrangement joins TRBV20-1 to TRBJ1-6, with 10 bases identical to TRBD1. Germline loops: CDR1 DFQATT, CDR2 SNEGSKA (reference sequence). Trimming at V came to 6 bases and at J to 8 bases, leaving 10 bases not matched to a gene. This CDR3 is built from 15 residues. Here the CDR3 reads CSAEEGGQGYSPLHF. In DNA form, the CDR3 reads TGCAGTGCCGAAGAGGGGGGACAGGGGTATTCACCCCTCCACTTT.

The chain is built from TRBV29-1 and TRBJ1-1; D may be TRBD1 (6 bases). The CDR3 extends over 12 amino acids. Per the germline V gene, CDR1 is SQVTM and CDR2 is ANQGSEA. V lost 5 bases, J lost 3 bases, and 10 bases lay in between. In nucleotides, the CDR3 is TGCAGCGTTAGGGGGGGCCACACTGAAGCTTTCTTT. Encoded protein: CSVRGGHTEAFF. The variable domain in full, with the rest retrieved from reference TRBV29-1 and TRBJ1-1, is SAVISQKPSRDICQRGTSLTIQCQVDSQVTMMFWYRQQPGQSLTLIATANQGSEATYESGFVIDKFPISRPNLTFSTLTVSNMSPEDSSIYLCSVRGGHTEAFFGQGTRLTVV.

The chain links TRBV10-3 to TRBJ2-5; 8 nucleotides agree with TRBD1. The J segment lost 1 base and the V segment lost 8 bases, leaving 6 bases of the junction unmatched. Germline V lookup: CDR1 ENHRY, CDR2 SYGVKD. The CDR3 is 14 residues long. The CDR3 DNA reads TGTGCCATCGGCAGCAGGGGGCTCCAAGAGACCCAGTACTTC. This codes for CAIGSRGLQETQYF.

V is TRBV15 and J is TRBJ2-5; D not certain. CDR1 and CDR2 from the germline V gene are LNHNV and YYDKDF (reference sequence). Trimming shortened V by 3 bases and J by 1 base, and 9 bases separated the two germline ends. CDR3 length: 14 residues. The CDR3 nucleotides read TGTGCCACCAGCAGCCCCCCCGCCCAAGAGACCCAGTACTTC. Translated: CATSSPPAQETQYF.

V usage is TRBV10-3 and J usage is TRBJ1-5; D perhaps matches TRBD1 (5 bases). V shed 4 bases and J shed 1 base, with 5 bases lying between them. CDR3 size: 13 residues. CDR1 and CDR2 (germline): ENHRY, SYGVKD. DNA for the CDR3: TGTGCCATCAGTGGGGACAGCAATCAGCCCCAGCATTTT. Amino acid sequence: CAISGDSNQPQHF.

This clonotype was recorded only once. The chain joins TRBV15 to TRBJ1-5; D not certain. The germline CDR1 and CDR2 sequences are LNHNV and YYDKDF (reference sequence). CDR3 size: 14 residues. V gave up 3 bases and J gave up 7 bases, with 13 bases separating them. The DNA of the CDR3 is TGTGCCACCAGCAGTTTAGAAGGGAGGCAGCCCCAGCATTTT. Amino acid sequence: CATSSLEGRQPQHF.

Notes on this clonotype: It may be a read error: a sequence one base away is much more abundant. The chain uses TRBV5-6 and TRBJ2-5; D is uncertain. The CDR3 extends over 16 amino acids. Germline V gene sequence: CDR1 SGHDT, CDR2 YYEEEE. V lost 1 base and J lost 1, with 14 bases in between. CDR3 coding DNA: TGTGCCAGCAGCTTGCCCTACTACTTCGCCCAAGAGACCCAGTACTTC. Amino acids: CASSLPYYFAQETQYF.

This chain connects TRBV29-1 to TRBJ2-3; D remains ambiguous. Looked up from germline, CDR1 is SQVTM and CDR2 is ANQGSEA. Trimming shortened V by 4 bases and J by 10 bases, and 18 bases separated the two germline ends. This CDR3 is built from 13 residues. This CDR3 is CSVVRIGRRAQYF. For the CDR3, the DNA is TGCAGCGTTGTTAGAATAGGACGGCGCGCGCAGTATTTT.

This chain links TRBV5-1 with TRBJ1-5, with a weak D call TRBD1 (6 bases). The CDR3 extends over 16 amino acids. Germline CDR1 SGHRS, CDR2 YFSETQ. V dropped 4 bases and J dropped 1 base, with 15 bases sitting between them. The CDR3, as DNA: TGCGCCAGCAGCATAGGGACACTGACCAGCAATCAGCCCCAGCATTTT. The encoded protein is CASSIGTLTSNQPQHF.

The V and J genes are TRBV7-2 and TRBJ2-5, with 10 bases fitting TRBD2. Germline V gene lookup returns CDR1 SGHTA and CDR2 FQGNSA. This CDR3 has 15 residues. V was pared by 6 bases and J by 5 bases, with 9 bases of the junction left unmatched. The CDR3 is CASRSTASGSETQYF. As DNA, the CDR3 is TGTGCCAGCAGATCTACTGCTAGCGGGAGTGAGACCCAGTACTTC. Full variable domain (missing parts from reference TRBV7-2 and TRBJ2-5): GAGVSQSPSNKVTEKGKDVELRCDPISGHTALYWYRQSLGQGLEFLIYFQGNSAPDKSGLPSDRFSAERTGGSVSTLTIQRTQQEDSAVYLCASRSTASGSETQYFGPGTRLLVL.

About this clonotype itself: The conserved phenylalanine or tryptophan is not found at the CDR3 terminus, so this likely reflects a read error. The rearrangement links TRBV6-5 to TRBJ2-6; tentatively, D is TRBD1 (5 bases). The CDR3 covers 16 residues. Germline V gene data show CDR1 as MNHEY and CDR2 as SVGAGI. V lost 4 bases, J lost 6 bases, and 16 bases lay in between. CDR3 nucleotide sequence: TGTGCCAGCAGTTTGGCCAGGGTGGATGAGGCCAACGTCCTGACTTCC. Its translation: CASSLARVDEANVLTS.

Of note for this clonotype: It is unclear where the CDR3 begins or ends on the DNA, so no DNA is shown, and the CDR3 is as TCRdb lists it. CDR3: CASSFYICSASNSMGYTF. The chain links TRBV7-2 to TRBJ1-2. Termini included, the CDR3 measures 18 amino acids. CDR1 SGHTA and CDR2 FQGNSA come from the germline V gene.

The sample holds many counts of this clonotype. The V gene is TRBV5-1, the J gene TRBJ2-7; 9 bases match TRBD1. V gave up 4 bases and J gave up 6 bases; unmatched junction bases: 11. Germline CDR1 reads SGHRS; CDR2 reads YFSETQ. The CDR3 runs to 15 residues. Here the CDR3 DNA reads TGCGCCAGCAGCGGGACAGGGTTCCCCGCTTTCGAGCAGTACTTC. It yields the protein CASSGTGFPAFEQYF. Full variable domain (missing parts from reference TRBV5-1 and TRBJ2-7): KAGVTQTPRYLIKTRGQQVTLSCSPISGHRSVSWYQQTPGQGLQFLFEYFSETQRNKGNFPGRFSGRQFSNSRSEMNVSTLELGDSALYLCASSGTGFPAFEQYFGPGTRLTVT.

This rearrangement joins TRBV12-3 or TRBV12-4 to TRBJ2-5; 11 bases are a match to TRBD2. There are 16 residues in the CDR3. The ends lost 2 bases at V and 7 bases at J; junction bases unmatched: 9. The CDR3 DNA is TGTGCCAGCAGTTTATTACAGGGACTAGCGGCAAGGACCCAGTACTTC. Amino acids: CASSLLQGLAARTQYF.

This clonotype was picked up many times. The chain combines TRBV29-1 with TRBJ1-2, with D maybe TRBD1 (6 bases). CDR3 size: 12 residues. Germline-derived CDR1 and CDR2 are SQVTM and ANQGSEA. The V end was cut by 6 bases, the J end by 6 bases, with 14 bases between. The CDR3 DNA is TGCAGCGTAGGAACAGGGAGAGATGGCTACACCTTC. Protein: CSVGTGRDGYTF.

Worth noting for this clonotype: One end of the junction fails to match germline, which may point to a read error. CDR3 region: CATSDRGGYGFTF. CDR3 nucleotides: TGTGCCACCAGTGATAGGGGAGGCTATGGCTTCACCTTC. V is TRBV24-1 and J is TRBJ1-2; D might be TRBD1 (5 bases). The CDR3 extends over 13 amino acids. The V gene's germline CDR1 is KGHDR and CDR2 SFDVKD.

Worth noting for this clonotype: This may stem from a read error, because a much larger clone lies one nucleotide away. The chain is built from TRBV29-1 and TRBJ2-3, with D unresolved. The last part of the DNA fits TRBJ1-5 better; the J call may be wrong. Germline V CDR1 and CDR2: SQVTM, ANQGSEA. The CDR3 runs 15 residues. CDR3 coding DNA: TGCAGCGCTTCAGGCCGGATTCCTAGCACAGATACGCAGCATTTT. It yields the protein CSASGRIPSTDTQHF.

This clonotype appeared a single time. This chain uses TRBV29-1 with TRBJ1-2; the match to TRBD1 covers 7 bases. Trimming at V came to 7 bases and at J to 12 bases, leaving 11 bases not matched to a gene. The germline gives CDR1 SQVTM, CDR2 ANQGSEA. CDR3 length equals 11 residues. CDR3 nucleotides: TGCAGCGCCAGACCCGGGACAGACAACACCTTC. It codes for CSARPGTDNTF.

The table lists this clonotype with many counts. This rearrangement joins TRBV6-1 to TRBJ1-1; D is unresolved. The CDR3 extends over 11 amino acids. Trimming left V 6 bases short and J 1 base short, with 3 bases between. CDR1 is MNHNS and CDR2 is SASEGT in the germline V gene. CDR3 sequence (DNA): TGTGCCAGCAGCAAGAACACTGAAGCTTTCTTT. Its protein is CASSKNTEAFF.